The T cell receptor (beta chain) under discussion was sequenced for a study of T-cell memory formation after mild COVID-19. The study's findings and limits: Some clones that responded were present in memory (sampled pre-infection), which suggests cross-reactive memory joined.

This CDR3 has 12 amino acids. Trimming took off 11 bases at V and 5 bases at J, with 13 bases between the two ends. CDR1 is LNHDA, CDR2 SQIVND, per germline (reference sequence). Remarks on this clonotype: Its antigen is undetermined.

TCRdb itself ran the 5' RACE reads through MiXCR, one entry per CDR3 protein. The table has more than 85,000 distinct CDR3 sequences, approximately 12% seen once. V gene TRBV19 combines with J gene TRBJ2-1; D perhaps matches TRBD2 (5 bases). Sequences were obtained from PBMCs or a T cell subset sorted from them (not recorded which). The sequence came from a man between 18 and 35 years old who had mild COVID-19 (a few samples of this study predate the infection). Cell type and time point are not known. CDR3 sequence (DNA): TGTGCCTCCCGGGTGGGAGACAATGAGCAGTTCTTC. It yields the protein CASRVGDNEQFF.